These T cell receptor beta chains were read from a single sample in a study of blood T cell repertoires in COVID-19. Data came from immunoSEQ multiplex PCR; TCRdb stores just in-frame clones and leaves some out. The sample contains about 33,000 clones, more than 80% of which appear only once. The sequenced sample consisted of peripheral blood. These receptors came from a human donor in a cohort sampled during active COVID-19. Both conserved end residues are part of each CDR3. Fields, in order: D gene, V gene, J gene, clone size, CDR3 DNA, CDR3 protein. The D gene is left open where the match is weak. Size values are once, few and many counts, or a class for expanded clones, and some rows have none.

TRBD2	TRBV19	TRBJ2-7	-	TGTGCCAGTAGTATCTCAGCGGGAGGGCCTCGGGAGCAGTACTTC	CASSISAGGPREQYF
-	TRBV19	TRBJ1-2	-	TGTGCCAGCCTACAGGGACCGTTCCTCCATGGCTACACCTTC	CASLQGPFLHGYTF
TRBD1	TRBV14	TRBJ2-2	-	TGTGCCAGCAGCCAATACAGGGGCGGGACCGGGGAGCTGTTTTTT	CASSQYRGGTGELFF
-	TRBV28	TRBJ1-6	-	TGTGCCAGCAGTTCCGGACAGACCTATAATTCACCCCTCCACTTT	CASSSGQTYNSPLHF
TRBD1	TRBV29-1	TRBJ1-2	-	TGCAGCGTTGAGGACAGGGTAGACTATGGCTACACCTTC	CSVEDRVDYGYTF
TRBD1	TRBV10-3	TRBJ1-1	-	TGTGCCATCAGTGGAACAGGGGGGACTGAAGCTTTCTTT	CAISGTGGTEAFF
TRBD2	TRBV14	TRBJ2-7	-	TGTGCCAGCAGCCAGGGACTAGCGAACGAGCAGTACTTC	CASSQGLANEQYF
-	TRBV2	TRBJ1-6	-	TGTGCCAGCAGTGATAAGCCAGACACATCACCCCTCCACTTT	CASSDKPDTSPLHF
-	TRBV28	TRBJ1-3	few	TGTGCCAGCAGTTTACCGACGACAGGTTTCCCTGGAAACACCATATATTTT	CASSLPTTGFPGNTIYF
-	TRBV28	TRBJ1-5	-	TGTGCCAGCAGGCAGGGTAACGGCAATCAGCCCCAGCATTTT	CASRQGNGNQPQHF
-	TRBV6-5	TRBJ2-1	-	TGTGCCAGCAGTTACTCCTCTAGCGAGAGTGAGCAGTTCTTC	CASSYSSSESEQFF
TRBD2	TRBV9	TRBJ2-5	-	TGTGCCAGCAGCGTTAGCGGGACGCTCCAAGAGACCCAGTACTTC	CASSVSGTLQETQYF
-	TRBV29-1	TRBJ1-1	-	TGCAGCGTTACCGGAGGGAACACTGAAGCTTTCTTT	CSVTGGNTEAFF
-	TRBV3-1/TRBV3-2	TRBJ2-3	-	TGTGCCAGCAGCCAATTGACTAGTGGGACAGATACGCAGTATTTT	CASSQLTSGTDTQYF
TRBD1	TRBV11-2	TRBJ1-5	once	TGTGCCAGCAGCAGGGACAGCGCTTACAATCAGCCCCAGCATTTT	CASSRDSAYNQPQHF
TRBD1	TRBV4-1	TRBJ1-6	-	TGCGCCAGCAGCAAAGTATTAGCGGTGGGACAGGGGGCGCAAACCTATAATTCACCCCTCCACTTT	CASSKVLAVGQGAQTYNSPLHF
-	TRBV21-1	TRBJ1-2	-	TGTGCCAGCAGCAAAGTCCCGGGACAGGGGAACTATGGCTACACCTTC	CASSKVPGQGNYGYTF
-	TRBV18	TRBJ1-4	-	TGTGCCAGCTCAGAGGGAGGGGAAAAACTGTTTTTT	CASSEGGEKLFF
-	TRBV6-5	TRBJ1-1	-	TGTGCCAGCAGTTACGCGGCGAACACTGAAGCTTTCTTT	CASSYAANTEAFF
-	TRBV30	TRBJ1-5	once	TGTGCCTGGAACACAGTAGGTCAGCCCCAGCATTTT	CAWNTVGQPQHF
-	TRBV2	TRBJ2-7	-	TGTGCCAGCAGTGAAAGGCGGGACGGAGGAGACGAGCAGTACTTC	CASSERRDGGDEQYF
-	TRBV5-1	TRBJ2-7	-	TGCGCCAGCAGCTCCCAAATGACAGGACGGGGTTCCTACGAGCAGTACTTC	CASSSQMTGRGSYEQYF
-	TRBV20-1	TRBJ2-1	-	TGCAGTGCTAGTCCCGCGGGACGGCTGAGAAATGAGCAGTTCTTC	CSASPAGRLRNEQFF
TRBD1	TRBV5-1	TRBJ2-7	-	TGCGCCAGCAGCTTGCGACAGGGGGACGGGCAGTACTTC	CASSLRQGDGQYF
-	TRBV18	TRBJ2-2	few	TGTGCCAGCTCACCACAGGGCAGAACCGAGGGAGACACCGGGGAGCTGTTTTTT	CASSPQGRTEGDTGELFF